A selection of T cell receptor beta chains follows, all from one sample in a study of somatic mutations in cytotoxic T cells in rheumatoid arthritis. TCRdb keeps only in-frame clones here, not all; method: immunoSEQ multiplex PCR. In the table there are 15,000 to 20,000 clones, around 70% of which are singletons. The sequenced material came from CD8+ T cells sorted from blood. The receptors were sampled from a man aged 55-75 years in good health. Each CDR3 is given with its conserved first and last residue. The D gene is left open where the match is weak. Expanded clones are given a class, and other clones once, few, many or no size at all.

>TRBJ1-4|.|.|TRBV6-1
TGTGCCAGCAGTGAATCCAGGGTGTGGGAAAAACTGTTTTTT
CASSESRVWEKLFF
>TRBJ2-2|TRBD2|.|TRBV6-1
TGTGCCAGCAGGAGGCTAGCGGGGAACACCGGGGAGCTGTTTTTT
CASRRLAGNTGELFF
>TRBJ2-7|TRBD1|few|TRBV7-9
TGTGCCAGCAGCTTAGGGGGACAGGGACCATACTTC
CASSLGGQGPYF
>TRBJ2-2|TRBD2|few|TRBV6-5
TGTGCCAGCAGTCGGACTAGCCGGAGCACCGGGGAGCTGTTTTTT
CASSRTSRSTGELFF
>TRBJ1-6|TRBD1|medium-sized|TRBV29-1
TGCAGCGTTCGGGACAGGACAAATTCACCCCTCCACTTT
CSVRDRTNSPLHF
>TRBJ2-7|.|once|TRBV21-1
TGTGCCAGCAGCAAAGTCGGGAACAGGGAATACGAGCAGTACTTC
CASSKVGNREYEQYF
>TRBJ1-3|.|.|TRBV7-8
TGTGCCAGCAGCTTAGGGGCAGTAGGTGGAAACACCATATATTTT
CASSLGAVGGNTIYF
>TRBJ2-1|TRBD2|.|TRBV27
TGTGCCAGCAGTTCGGGGGGACTCTACAATGAGCAGTTCTTC
CASSSGGLYNEQFF
>TRBJ2-1|TRBD2|.|TRBV4-1
TGCGCCAGCAGCCAGATAGCGGGGGGGTACAATGAGCAGTTCTTC
CASSQIAGGYNEQFF
>TRBJ2-1|TRBD2|.|TRBV18
TGTGCCAGCTCGCACAGGGGGCGACTAGCGGGACCCTACAATGAGCAGTTCTTC
CASSHRGRLAGPYNEQFF
>TRBJ1-1|.|few|TRBV18
TGTGCCAGCTCACCAGCAGGGGCCCTGCTGAACACTGAAGCTTTCTTT
CASSPAGALLNTEAFF
>TRBJ2-5|.|few|TRBV5-4
TGTGCCAGCAGCTTGGTTCAGCCCGGAGGGGAGACCCAGTACTTC
CASSLVQPGGETQYF
>TRBJ1-1|.|.|TRBV6-1
TGTGCCAGCCACACGGGACAAAGGAACACTGAAGCTTTCTTT
CASHTGQRNTEAFF
>TRBJ2-5|.|.|TRBV9
TGTGCCAGCAGCGTCTCCGGGGAAGAGACCCAGTACTTC
CASSVSGEETQYF
>TRBJ1-1|.|.|TRBV25-1
TGTGCCAGCAAACAGGGGAACACTGAAGCTTTCTTT
CASKQGNTEAFF
>TRBJ2-1|.|.|TRBV28
TGTGCCAGTTATCCACTGGGAGGGGGGCCCTACAATGAGCAGTTCTTC
CASYPLGGGPYNEQFF
>TRBJ2-5|.|.|TRBV7-2
TGTGCCAGCAGCTTGCGGGGCCAAGAGACCCAGTACTTC
CASSLRGQETQYF
>TRBJ2-7|.|.|TRBV5-4
TGTGCCAGCAGCTTGAGTAGCTCCTACGAGCAGTACTTC
CASSLSSSYEQYF
>TRBJ2-1|TRBD1|.|TRBV25-1
TGTGCCAGCGCCTTAGGAACAGGGGTCTACAATGAGCAGTTCTTC
CASALGTGVYNEQFF
>TRBJ2-3|TRBD1|.|TRBV7-9
TGTGCCAGCAGCTTAGAGGGACAGGGGACAGATACGCAGTATTTT
CASSLEGQGTDTQYF
>TRBJ2-5|TRBD2|.|TRBV18
TGTGCCAGCTCCCTAAGCGGGAGCGGGGAGACCCAGTACTTC
CASSLSGSGETQYF
>TRBJ1-6|.|.|TRBV5-1
TGCGCCAGCAGCCCGACACAGGGCGTCTATAATTCACCCCTCCACTTT
CASSPTQGVYNSPLHF
>TRBJ1-5|.|.|TRBV6-1
TGTGCCAGCAAAGAGACAGAAAGTGGTCAGCCCCAGCATTTT
CASKETESGQPQHF
>TRBJ2-7|.|.|TRBV2
TGTGCCAGCACGGCTAGCAGATCCTACGAGCAGTACTTC
CASTASRSYEQYF
>TRBJ2-7|.|.|TRBV25-1
TGTGCCAGCAGCCCGCGGGACAGTACCTACGAGCAGTACTTC
CASSPRDSTYEQYF
>TRBJ2-7|.|.|TRBV4-3
TGCGCCAGCAGCCAAGATAGCTCCCTCTCCTACGAGCAGTACTTC
CASSQDSSLSYEQYF
>TRBJ1-2|.|.|TRBV4-3
TGCGCCAGCAGCCAAGATAACAGGGCTATTCCTAACTATGGCTACACCTTC
CASSQDNRAIPNYGYTF
>TRBJ2-3|.|few|TRBV4-3
TGCGCCAGCAGCCAAGATCTTGCAGGGGTCGTAACAGATACGCAGTATTTT
CASSQDLAGVVTDTQYF
>TRBJ2-7|TRBD2|.|TRBV23-1
TGCGCCAGCAGTCAATCCCCTTTGAGGAGCGGGAAAGAAGAGCAGTACTTC
CASSQSPLRSGKEEQYF
>TRBJ1-5|.|.|TRBV6-5
TGTGCCAGCAGTTACTCCGAGGGCAGCAATCAGCCCCAGCATTTT
CASSYSEGSNQPQHF
>TRBJ2-7|.|few|TRBV5-6
TGTGCCAGCAGCGCAGAGACAGGCCTCGGGTACGAGCAGTACTTC
CASSAETGLGYEQYF
>TRBJ1-1|.|.|TRBV27
TGTGCCAGCCAGGGACTTACCAACACTGAAGCTTTCTTT
CASQGLTNTEAFF
>TRBJ1-1|TRBD1|.|TRBV5-6
TGTGCCAGCAGCTTACGACAGGGTGAAGCTTTCTTT
CASSLRQGEAFF
>TRBJ2-4|.|.|TRBV30
TGTGCCTGGAGTGTCAGTAGCTCGGCCGCCAAAAACATTCAGTACTTC
CAWSVSSSAAKNIQYF
>TRBJ2-5|TRBD2|.|TRBV13
TGTGCCAGCAGCGGAGCGGGGGTCCAAGAGACCCAGTACTTC
CASSGAGVQETQYF
>TRBJ2-1|.|.|TRBV27
TGTGCCAGCAGCCCCGGGACACCCGATTACAATGAGCAGTTCTTC
CASSPGTPDYNEQFF
>TRBJ2-3|TRBD2|.|TRBV15
TGTGCCACCAGCTCGGCCCGGGGGGGCAGCACAGATACGCAGTATTTT
CATSSARGGSTDTQYF
>TRBJ1-1|TRBD1|.|TRBV30
TGTGCCTTGACAGGGGGCCGAGGGACTGAAGCTTTCTTT
CALTGGRGTEAFF
>TRBJ1-5|TRBD1|few|TRBV12-5
TGTGCTAGTGGCCTTGACAGGGATCAGCCCCAGCATTTT
CASGLDRDQPQHF
>TRBJ1-5|TRBD1|.|TRBV2
TGTGCCATCTCGGACAGGAACAATCAGCCCCAGCATTTT
CAISDRNNQPQHF
>TRBJ1-5|.|.|TRBV4-1
TGCGCCAGCAGCCAAGGGGAGAGCAATCAGCCCCAGCATTTT
CASSQGESNQPQHF
>TRBJ2-3|.|.|TRBV4-1
TGCGCCAGCAGCCAAGTGGAGGCAAGCACAGATACGCAGTATTTT
CASSQVEASTDTQYF
>TRBJ2-7|TRBD2|.|TRBV6-5
TGTGCCAGCAGCCCCCGGGACTACTACGAGCAGTACTTC
CASSPRDYYEQYF
>TRBJ2-3|TRBD2|.|TRBV30
TGTGCCTGGAGTGAATTGGGGGGGAGGGTTACGCAGTATTTT
CAWSELGGRVTQYF
>TRBJ2-1|TRBD2|.|TRBV15
TGTGCCACCAGCATTAGGACTAGCGGGGGGTGGAATGAGCAGTTCTTC
CATSIRTSGGWNEQFF
>TRBJ2-1|TRBD2|.|TRBV6-5
TGTGCCAGCAGTCTAAGACTAGCGGGGGAAGGGGAGCAGTTCTTC
CASSLRLAGEGEQFF
>TRBJ2-2|TRBD1|once|TRBV6-4
TGTGCCAGCAGTGACTCTTCAGGGGGCGCGGACACCGGGGAGCTGTTTTTT
CASSDSSGGADTGELFF
>TRBJ1-2|.|.|TRBV29-1
TGCAGCGCAGGGGTTGACTATGGCTACACCTTC
CSAGVDYGYTF
>TRBJ2-3|.|medium-sized|TRBV4-1
TGCGCCAGCAGCCAAGATCAGGGGTATAGCACAGATACGCAGTATTTT
CASSQDQGYSTDTQYF
>TRBJ2-1|.|few|TRBV7-8
TGTGCCAGCAGCTTATCGGCAGGCAATGAGCAGTTCTTC
CASSLSAGNEQFF
>TRBJ2-7|.|few|TRBV6-6
TGTGCCAGCAGTTCGCGTAGAGACGAGCAGTACTTC
CASSSRRDEQYF
>TRBJ2-1|.|.|TRBV27
TGTGCCGGCGGATCATCCTACAATGAGCAGTTCTTC
CAGGSSYNEQFF
>TRBJ2-3|TRBD1|.|TRBV7-9
TGTGCCAGCAGCTTAGAGGCAGGGGGCTTGAATACGCAGTATTTT
CASSLEAGGLNTQYF
>TRBJ2-7|.|.|TRBV14
TGTGCCAGCAGCCAAGTGGCGGGGGCGGGCTCCTACGAGCAGTACTTC
CASSQVAGAGSYEQYF